The following is a T cell receptor beta chain sequence with its context. The target antigen is unknown. This specimen comes from a study of cytomegalovirus exposure and HLA in healthy donors. The PCR ran on 60 Vbeta and 13 Jbeta primers. Sequencing was performed with immunoSEQ multiplex PCR; in TCRdb, only in-frame clones are kept and a portion is missing. The table records under 250,000 clones, approximately 88% of them present only once. Study findings and constraints: In vitro, three CMV-associated chains proved specific for CMV antigens. The study listed under 200 cytomegalovirus-associated TCR beta chains. In a later analysis, at a false discovery rate of 0.05, roughly 16,000 TCR beta sequences matched HLA alleles.

This CDR3 has 15 residues. The origin of this receptor is a boy aged 2 to 10 in good health and CMV-seronegative. The rearrangement joins TRBV21-1 to TRBJ2-1; the DNA was not compared with TRBD1, the D call given in the table. TRBV21-1 is listed as a pseudogene. The sequenced sample consisted of PBMCs. The CDR3 is CASSKGAGAYNEQFF. CDR3 sequence (DNA): TGTGCCAGCAGCAAAGGGGCAGGGGCCTACAATGAGCAGTTCTTC.